A single sample gave rise to the 24 T cell receptor beta chains below, sequenced in a study of tumour-infiltrating T cells in Burkitt lymphoma. Clones were sequenced by immunoSEQ multiplex PCR, and TCRdb holds only the in-frame ones, with some missing. The profile shows under 8,500 clones, approximately 17% of them singletons. Sequencing was performed on tumor tissue. These receptors were taken from a human donor with diffuse large B-cell lymphoma.

A few counts support this clone. The V call is TRBV9, the J call TRBJ2-1; 9 nucleotides align to TRBD2. The CDR3 sequence is 17 residues long. Germline lookup yields CDR1 SGDLS and CDR2 YYNGEE. Trimming at V came to 0 bases and at J to 7 bases, leaving 11 bases not matched to a gene. The CDR3 DNA follows: TGTGCCAGCAGCGTAGGGGGGGGGAGCGGGAGGCAAAATGAGCAGTTCTTC. Its translation: CASSVGGGSGRQNEQFF. The variable domain in full, with the rest retrieved from reference TRBV9 and TRBJ2-1, is DSGVTQTPKHLITATGQRVTLRCSPRSGDLSVYWYQQSLDQGLQFLIQYYNGEERAKGNILERFSAQQFPDLHSELNLSSLELGDSALYFCASSVGGGSGRQNEQFFGPGTRLTVL.

V and J are TRBV5-8 and TRBJ2-4, with TRBD1 matching over 10 bases. The CDR3 loop spans 17 amino acids. After removal of 3 bases from V and 3 bases from J, the junction contained 9 bases not matched to a gene. From germline, CDR1 is SGHTS and CDR2 YDEGEE. The CDR3 region is CASSWGAGTGVKNIQYF. The CDR3 DNA reads as TGTGCCAGCAGCTGGGGGGCCGGGACAGGGGTCAAAAACATTCAGTACTTC.

This clone turned up a few times. This chain uses TRBV9 with TRBJ1-2, with a tentative D call TRBD1 (5 bases). The CDR3 loop spans 13 amino acids. Germline loops: CDR1 SGDLS, CDR2 YYNGEE. Trimming took off 4 bases at V and 7 bases at J, with 14 bases between the two ends. CDR3 DNA sequence: TGTGCCAGCAGCTTGGGAGGGGAAGGTGGCTACACCTTC. Residues: CASSLGGEGGYTF.

This rearrangement joins TRBV5-1 to TRBJ2-3; a weak D match, TRBD2 (6 bases). The V end was cut by 2 bases, the J end by 4 bases, with 8 bases between. This CDR3 has 13 amino acids. Looked up from germline, CDR1 is SGHRS and CDR2 is YFSETQ. CDR3 loop: CASSFPGADTQYF. CDR3 nucleotide sequence: TGCGCCAGCAGCTTTCCGGGGGCAGATACGCAGTATTTT.

The chain links TRBV5-1 to TRBJ2-1; a possible D gene is TRBD2 (6 bases). The CDR3 totals 15 residues. The germline V and J ends were trimmed by 4 bases and 7 bases, with 18 bases remaining between them. Looked up from germline, CDR1 is SGHRS and CDR2 is YFSETQ. The DNA for the CDR3 is TGCGCCAGCAGCCCGTTGGGGGGAGAGACTAATGAGCAGTTCTTC. Protein sequence: CASSPLGGETNEQFF.

The chain employs TRBV20-1 and TRBJ2-1; D may be TRBD1 or TRBD2 (5 bases each). This CDR3 contains 11 residues. Per germline, CDR1 DFQATT and CDR2 SNEGSKA (reference sequence). The V end lost 3 bases, the J end lost 13 bases, and 13 bases lay between the germline ends. The CDR3 is CSARGTAKQFF. The CDR3 region has the DNA TGCAGTGCTAGGGGGACCGCGAAACAGTTCTTC.

This clone has just a few counts. The chain employs TRBV6-5 and TRBJ1-3; D not certain. CDR1 is MNHEY and CDR2 is SVGAGI in the germline V gene. The CDR3 loop spans 12 amino acids. Deletions cut 10 bases from V and 3 bases from J, with 10 bases between. The CDR3 reads CATGLGGNTIYF. In DNA form, the CDR3 reads TGTGCCACCGGCCTTGGTGGAAACACCATATATTTT.

About this clone itself: One end of the junction varies from germline; a read error may be responsible. The rearrangement uses TRBV10-3 and TRBJ2-2; D possibly uses TRBD1 or TRBD2 (5 bases each). CDR1 is ENHRY and CDR2 is SYGVKD in the germline V gene. The CDR3 length is 15 residues. This CDR3 is CASSYSGTHTGELFF. Written as DNA, the CDR3 is TGTGCCAGCAGTTACTCAGGGACCCACACCGGGGAGCTGTTTTTT.

This clone appeared a few times. The rearrangement uses TRBV6-5 and TRBJ1-1; 8 bases map to TRBD1. Looked up from germline, CDR1 is MNHEY and CDR2 is SVGAGI. V dropped 1 base and J dropped 11; count of bases not matched to a gene: 12. The CDR3 is 15 residues long. CDR3 DNA: TGTGCCAGCAGTTACTTGGCAGGGGGCGTTGTTAGGGCTTTCTTT. It specifies CASSYLAGGVVRAFF.

This clone occurred a few times. The chain combines TRBV27 with TRBJ2-1, with 10 bases matching TRBD2. The V segment lost 5 bases and the J segment 2 bases; nucleotides outside the gene matches: 3. The V gene's germline CDR1 is MNHEY and CDR2 SMNVEV (reference sequence). CDR3 size: 15 residues. CDR3 protein: CASSPSGSPYNEQFF. CDR3 nucleotide sequence: TGTGCCAGCAGTCCTAGCGGGAGCCCCTACAATGAGCAGTTCTTC.

This clone was detected only a few times. The chain recombines TRBV15 with TRBJ2-7, with no clear D. CDR1 and CDR2 from the germline V gene are LNHNV and YYDKDF (reference sequence). This CDR3 contains 12 residues. Trimming removed 3 bases at V and 2 bases at J, with 5 bases between. CDR3 nucleotide sequence: TGTGCCACCAGCAGGGGAACCTACGAGCAGTACTTC. Residues: CATSRGTYEQYF.

The chain joins TRBV11-2 to TRBJ2-7; D possibly uses TRBD1 or TRBD2 (5 bases each). This CDR3 spans 15 amino acids. V lost 1 base to trimming and J lost 0 bases, with 10 bases between them. Germline CDR1 SGHAT, CDR2 FQNNGV. CDR3 sequence reads: CASSLGPRGSYEQYF. The CDR3 DNA reads TGTGCCAGCAGCTTAGGCCCGAGGGGCTCCTACGAGCAGTACTTC.

The chain uses TRBV5-4 and TRBJ2-7; 9 positions match TRBD2. V lost 5 bases and J lost 5; bases outside the gene matches: 14. The CDR3 sequence is 16 residues long. Germline V lookup: CDR1 SGHNT, CDR2 YYREEE (reference sequence). The CDR3 sequence: CASRLGGAGGNHEQYF. In DNA, the CDR3 is TGTGCCAGCAGGTTAGGGGGAGCGGGAGGAAACCACGAGCAGTACTTC.

CDR3 sequence: CASSLANGLAGKVNEQFF. CDR3 bases: TGCGCCAGCAGCTTGGCTAACGGGCTAGCGGGAAAGGTCAATGAGCAGTTCTTC. The chain employs TRBV5-1 and TRBJ2-1; 9 nucleotides line up with TRBD2. The CDR3 covers 18 residues. In germline, CDR1 is SGHRS, CDR2 YFSETQ. Germline trimming cut 0 bases from V and 6 bases from J; bases unmatched to any gene: 13. Supplemented by reference TRBV5-1 and TRBJ2-1, the full variable domain reads KAGVTQTPRYLIKTRGQQVTLSCSPISGHRSVSWYQQTPGQGLQFLFEYFSETQRNKGNFPGRFSGRQFSNSRSEMNVSTLELGDSALYLCASSLANGLAGKVNEQFFGPGTRLTVL.

This rearrangement joins TRBV19 to TRBJ2-1; 9 positions match TRBD1. CDR3 size: 14 residues. Trimming took 3 bases from V and 8 from J; bases not matched to a gene: 5. The germline gives CDR1 LNHDA, CDR2 SQIVND (reference sequence). CDR3 residues: CASSIVTGGHEQFF. The DNA of the CDR3 is TGTGCCAGTAGTATTGTAACAGGGGGCCATGAGCAGTTCTTC.

The chain couples TRBV10-2 to TRBJ2-1; maybe TRBD2 (6 bases). CDR3 length equals 13 residues. V lost 7 bases, J lost 8 bases, and 15 bases lay in between. Germline assignment: CDR1 WSHSY and CDR2 SAAADI. The CDR3 here is CASTPGGGYEQFF. The CDR3 bases are TGCGCCAGCACCCCAGGTGGAGGGTATGAGCAGTTCTTC.

This clone was seen a few times. The chain is built from TRBV9 and TRBJ2-7; 9 bases fit TRBD2. V dropped 3 bases and J dropped 6; count of bases not matched to a gene: 7. This CDR3 contains 14 residues. Germline CDR1 and CDR2: SGDLS and YYNGEE. CDR3 nucleotides: TGTGCCAGCAGCGCTGGGACTAGCTTTCCCGAGCAGTACTTC. This codes for CASSAGTSFPEQYF.

This chain joins TRBV7-2 and TRBJ2-7; 7 bases map to TRBD1. V was clipped by 5 bases and J by 2 bases; unmatched bases: 6. Germline V gives CDR1 SGHTA, CDR2 FQGNSA. CDR3 length equals 14 residues. CDR3 DNA sequence: TGTGCCAGCAGCACCCAAGGACAGGCCTACGAGCAGTACTTC. Translated: CASSTQGQAYEQYF.

This clone was seen a few times. The rearrangement links TRBV5-4 to TRBJ2-7; D perhaps matches TRBD1 (5 bases). The V end was cut by 4 bases, the J end by 3 bases, with 17 bases between. Germline V gives CDR1 SGHNT, CDR2 YYREEE (reference sequence). This CDR3 spans 15 amino acids. The CDR3 nucleotides read TGTGCCAGCAGCGTGGGGCTAGTCTCGTACTACGAGCAGTACTTC. Translation: CASSVGLVSYYEQYF. The full variable domain, rest sourced from reference TRBV5-4 and TRBJ2-7, is ETGVTQSPTHLIKTRGQQVTLRCSSQSGHNTVSWYQQALGQGPQFIFQYYREEENGRGNFPPRFSGLQFPNYSSELNVNALELDDSALYLCASSVGLVSYYEQYFGPGTRLTVT.

Written as DNA, the CDR3 is TGTGCCAGCAGTTACCCGAGCTCTGGGGCCAACGTCCTGACTTTC. It yields the protein CASSYPSSGANVLTF. V is TRBV6-5 and J is TRBJ2-6; no definite D call. Germline CDR1 and CDR2: MNHEY and SVGAGI. V lost 2 bases, J lost 0 bases, and 5 bases lay in between. This CDR3 has 15 amino acids.

The chain joins TRBV11-2 to TRBJ2-7; D is unresolved. The germline V gene has CDR1 SGHAT and CDR2 FQNNGV. Trimming pared 2 bases from V and 4 bases from J, leaving 12 bases between. The CDR3 loop spans 14 amino acids. The CDR3 is CASSLSLQQYEQYF. CDR3 sequence (DNA): TGTGCCAGCAGCTTATCACTACAACAATACGAGCAGTACTTC.

A few counts support this clone. The chain links TRBV29-1 to TRBJ1-5, with a weak D call TRBD1 (5 bases). The length of the CDR3 is 16 residues. Per the germline V gene, CDR1 is SQVTM and CDR2 is ANQGSEA. V was shortened by 1 base and J by 3 bases, with 16 bases between the two germline ends. The CDR3 bases are TGCAGCGTTGAAGGAGCGGGGGGAGGGGACAATCAGCCCCAGCATTTT. Translated, it gives CSVEGAGGGDNQPQHF.

V and J are TRBV7-3 and TRBJ2-1, with D maybe TRBD2 (7 bases). Germline CDR1 SGHTA, CDR2 FQGTGA. The CDR3 has 12 amino acids. V was cut by 5 bases and J by 14 bases, with 16 bases left in between. The CDR3 bases are TGTGCCAGCAGCCCCACGGGGGGCTTCAAGTTCTTC. As protein: CASSPTGGFKFF.

This clone showed up just a few times. This chain links TRBV10-3 with TRBJ2-7; 7 bases are shared with TRBD1. V lost 5 bases, J lost 2 bases, and 3 bases stayed unmatched. CDR3 length: 13 amino acids. Germline CDR1 and CDR2: ENHRY and SYGVKD. DNA for the CDR3: TGTGCCATCAGTTCAGACAGGGCCTACGAGCAGTACTTC. This encodes CAISSDRAYEQYF.